These 24 T cell receptor beta chains share one sample of origin, sequenced in a study of beta chain features in type 1 diabetes. Antigens for these TCRs are unknown. Expressed TCRB transcripts were sequenced because the entire RNA isolate underwent reverse transcription. The method was immunoSEQ multiplex PCR; TCRdb's version includes in-frame clones alone and lacks a portion of them. Among about 44,000 clones listed, approximately 68% were seen once. General study results and limits: Researchers report that Type 1 diabetes patients had moderately but significantly shorter TCRB CDR3s across all four CD4+ subsets.

Sequenced sample: Tregs from blood. These receptor sequences come from a woman aged 18-29 years with type 1 diabetes.

The chain employs TRBV27 and TRBJ2-7; D is unclear. This CDR3 spans 13 amino acids. The germline CDR1 and CDR2 sequences are MNHEY and SMNVEV (reference sequence). Trimming left V 4 bases short and J 3 bases short, with 10 bases between. CDR3 DNA: TGTGCCAGCAGTTACACGTTAAACTACGAGCAGTACTTC. Its translation is CASSYTLNYEQYF.

The CDR3 nucleotides read TGTGCCAGCAGCTTAGTCGTTTATGCGGGAAGGGTAACAGATACGCAGTATTTT. Translated: CASSLVVYAGRVTDTQYF. The genes are TRBV7-2 and TRBJ2-3; perhaps TRBD2 as D (6 bases). CDR3 length: 18 amino acids. The V gene lost 1 base and the J gene lost 3 bases, with 20 bases spanning the gap. Germline lookup yields CDR1 SGHTA and CDR2 FQGNSA.

The gene calls are TRBV15 and TRBJ2-7; D possibly corresponds to TRBD2 (5 bases). The germline V gene encodes CDR1 LNHNV and CDR2 YYDKDF (reference sequence). This CDR3 comprises 14 residues. Trimming removed 1 base at V and 0 bases at J, with 7 bases between. CDR3 nucleotide sequence: TGTGCCACCAGCAGAGTAGGGAGCTCCTACGAGCAGTACTTC. It encodes CATSRVGSSYEQYF.

This chain joins TRBV5-4 and TRBJ1-4, with 12 nucleotides matching TRBD1. After removal of 4 bases from V and 7 bases from J, the junction contained 8 bases not matched to a gene. CDR1 and CDR2 from the germline V gene are SGHNT and YYREEE (reference sequence). The CDR3 is 16 amino acids. The DNA of the CDR3 is TGTGCCAGCAGCGGGGGACAGGGGGCGCCGAGTGAAAAACTGTTTTTT. This sequence encodes CASSGGQGAPSEKLFF.

CDR3 in amino acids: CASARASGNTIYF. DNA for the CDR3: TGTGCCAGCGCGCGGGCCTCTGGAAACACCATATATTTT. V usage is TRBV6-5 and J usage is TRBJ1-3; D call uncertain. From germline, CDR1 is MNHEY and CDR2 SVGAGI. V lost 8 bases to trimming and J lost 0 bases, with 8 bases between them. The CDR3 contains 13 residues.

V and J are TRBV6-5 and TRBJ1-5; D remains unclear. The CDR3 runs to 12 residues. Germline V gene lookup returns CDR1 MNHEY and CDR2 SVGAGI. V gave up 8 bases and J gave up 13 bases, with 18 bases separating them. CDR3 region: CASSGAGSAQHF. The CDR3 region has the DNA TGTGCCAGCTCCGGTGCGGGGTCGGCGCAGCATTTT.

The chain links TRBV28 to TRBJ1-5; D remains ambiguous. CDR1 and CDR2 (germline): MDHEN, SYDVKM. The V end was cut by 6 bases, the J end by 9 bases, with 12 bases between. CDR3 length: 12 residues. CDR3 loop: CASSPAGLPQHF. The CDR3 bases are TGTGCCAGCAGCCCCGCCGGGTTGCCCCAGCATTTT.

The chain recombines TRBV7-2 with TRBJ2-5; TRBD1 is a possible D gene (6 bases). V lost 7 bases to trimming and J lost 1 base, with 13 bases between them. Germline CDR1 and CDR2: SGHTA and FQGNSA. The CDR3 has 14 amino acids. The CDR3 region is CASKIWDTQETQYF. The CDR3 coding sequence is TGTGCCAGCAAAATTTGGGACACCCAAGAGACCCAGTACTTC.

The J gene is TRBJ2-6, the V gene TRBV2, with a tentative D call TRBD1 (5 bases). Per germline, CDR1 SNHLY and CDR2 FYNNEI. The CDR3 contains 15 residues. V was shortened by 6 bases and J by 3 bases, with 12 bases between the two germline ends. The DNA of the CDR3 is TGTGCCAGCAGGAGGCAGGGTGGTGGGGCCAACGTCCTGACTTTC. Protein product: CASRRQGGGANVLTF.

This clone was counted a few times. This chain uses TRBV7-2 with TRBJ1-5; 7 nucleotides match TRBD1. Looked up from germline, CDR1 is SGHTA and CDR2 is FQGNSA. J lost 4 bases, V lost 4 bases, and 10 bases had no gene match. CDR3 length: 16 residues. The CDR3 coding sequence is TGTGCCAGCAGCTCTACGTCGGGACAGACAAATCAGCCCCAGCATTTT. Protein product: CASSSTSGQTNQPQHF.

This clone was seen once. The chain has TRBV16 and TRBJ2-7; 9 positions match TRBD1. Per germline, CDR1 KGHSY and CDR2 FQNENV. Germline trimming cut 3 bases from V and 1 base from J; bases unmatched to any gene: 22. This CDR3 spans 21 amino acids. CDR3 bases: TGTGCCAGCAGCCAGCCAGCGCGGACCGGACAGGGGTGGGTTCGGTCCTACGAGCAGTACTTC. This sequence encodes CASSQPARTGQGWVRSYEQYF.

The chain has TRBV7-2 and TRBJ2-3, with TRBD2 identical over 10 bases. The V segment lost 3 bases and the J segment 5 bases; nucleotides outside the gene matches: 5. From germline, CDR1 is SGHTA and CDR2 FQGNSA. There are 15 residues in the CDR3. The chain's CDR3 is CASSFLAGAIDTQYF. The CDR3 DNA reads as TGTGCCAGCAGCTTTCTAGCGGGAGCGATAGATACGCAGTATTTT.

The chain joins TRBV4-3 to TRBJ2-7, with D perhaps matching TRBD1 (6 bases). V lost 4 bases, J lost 4 bases, and 23 bases lay in between. This CDR3 has 17 amino acids. Germline values: CDR1 LGHNA, CDR2 YSLEER. CDR3 loop: CASSLRPTGTAGYEQYF. DNA for the CDR3: TGCGCCAGCAGCCTACGCCCCACAGGGACCGCTGGATACGAGCAGTACTTC.

The V call is TRBV18, the J call TRBJ1-4; D is unresolved. V dropped 0 bases and J dropped 0 bases, with 8 bases sitting between them. The CDR3 length is 16 residues. The germline CDR1 and CDR2 sequences are KGHSH and LQKENI. CDR3 nucleotide sequence: TGTGCCAGCTCACCACCGGCGGCCGCAACTAATGAAAAACTGTTTTTT. It specifies CASSPPAAATNEKLFF.

The CDR3 loop is CASSIPGRGNTEAFF. The DNA for the CDR3 is TGTGCCAGTAGTATCCCCGGCAGGGGAAACACTGAAGCTTTCTTT. This chain uses TRBV19 with TRBJ1-1, with D perhaps TRBD1 (6 bases). The CDR3 is 15 residues long. Germline CDR1 reads LNHDA; CDR2 reads SQIVND (reference sequence). V was clipped by 3 bases and J by 2 bases, with 13 bases between them.

The chain recombines TRBV29-1 with TRBJ2-1; D is perhaps TRBD2 (5 bases). CDR3 length: 15 residues. The germline gives CDR1 SQVTM, CDR2 ANQGSEA. The V and J ends lost 2 bases and 7 bases respectively, with 18 bases between them. The CDR3 loop is CSVETAPHRGNEQFF. CDR3 bases: TGCAGCGTTGAAACAGCGCCCCACCGGGGAAATGAGCAGTTCTTC.

The chain recombines TRBV7-2 with TRBJ1-1; 7 bases align to TRBD1. The CDR3 runs to 13 residues. Germline assignment: CDR1 SGHTA and CDR2 FQGNSA. V lost 6 bases to trimming and J lost 3 bases; unmatched junction nucleotides: 4. In DNA, the CDR3 is TGTGCCAGCAGACGAACAGGGGACACTGAAGCTTTCTTT. Protein: CASRRTGDTEAFF.

This clone was counted between two and nine times. The V gene is TRBV29-1, the J gene TRBJ2-7; 10 nucleotides agree with TRBD1. Germline V gives CDR1 SQVTM, CDR2 ANQGSEA. This CDR3 comprises 13 residues. V dropped 4 bases and J dropped 3; count of bases not matched to a gene: 3. The CDR3 DNA follows: TGCAGCGTTGGCGGACAGGGGGACTACGAGCAGTACTTC. Residues: CSVGGQGDYEQYF.

This clone was picked up one time. The chain uses TRBV7-8 and TRBJ2-3; possibly TRBD2 for D (7 bases). The CDR3 is 19 amino acids. Trimming pared 2 bases from V and 6 bases from J, leaving 27 bases between. The germline V gene encodes CDR1 SGHVS and CDR2 FQNEAQ. The DNA for the CDR3 is TGTGCCAGCAGCTTATTGAGGGGGGGACCGTCGACCACACTCGATACGCAGTATTTT. Translation: CASSLLRGGPSTTLDTQYF. The variable domain in full, with the rest retrieved from reference TRBV7-8 and TRBJ2-3, is GAGVSQSPRYKVAKRGQDVALRCDPISGHVSLFWYQQALGQGPEFLTYFQNEAQLDKSGLPSDRFFAERPEGSVSTLKIQRTQQEDSAVYLCASSLLRGGPSTTLDTQYFGPGTRLTVL.

This clone was picked up one time. The chain couples TRBV6-5 to TRBJ2-2; TRBD2 is a possible D gene (6 bases). Trimming cost V 2 bases and J 4 bases, with 11 bases left between them. CDR1 and CDR2 (germline): MNHEY, SVGAGI. The CDR3 extends over 15 amino acids. The CDR3 nucleotides are TGTGCCAGCAGTTACGGGGGGATTGGCACCGGGGAGCTGTTTTTT. Translated: CASSYGGIGTGELFF.

The chain carries TRBV6-1 and TRBJ1-1; the D gene is possibly TRBD1 (6 bases). The length of the CDR3 is 16 residues. Germline CDR1 and CDR2: MNHNS and SASEGT. The germline V and J ends were trimmed by 4 bases and 0 bases, with 15 bases remaining between them. The CDR3 sequence: CASSATRTALNTEAFF. CDR3 DNA: TGTGCCAGCAGTGCAACGCGGACAGCGTTGAACACTGAAGCTTTCTTT.

V is TRBV5-1 and J is TRBJ2-3; possible D gene TRBD1, 5 bases. The germline V gene encodes CDR1 SGHRS and CDR2 YFSETQ. This CDR3 has 14 amino acids. V dropped 0 bases and J dropped 4 bases, with 9 bases sitting between them. CDR3 in amino acids: CASSLGGVADTQYF. The CDR3 DNA sequence: TGCGCCAGCAGCTTGGGGGGCGTGGCAGATACGCAGTATTTT.

The genes are TRBV4-1 and TRBJ2-2, with TRBD1 matching 7 bases. The germline gives CDR1 MGHRA, CDR2 YSYEKL. There are 16 residues in the CDR3. J gave up 4 bases and V 4 bases, and 9 bases lay outside the gene matches. For the CDR3, the DNA is TGCGCCAGCAGCCTCGGACAGGCGAGACCCACCGGGGAGCTGTTTTTT. Amino acids: CASSLGQARPTGELFF.

The chain combines TRBV7-2 with TRBJ2-5; 14 bases agree with TRBD2. Germline CDR1 is SGHTA and CDR2 is FQGNSA. The ends lost 5 bases at V and 8 bases at J; junction bases unmatched: 4. The CDR3 covers 14 residues. CDR3 in DNA: TGTGCCAGCAGCCCCGGACTAGCGGGGGGAACCCAGTACTTC. Translation gives CASSPGLAGGTQYF.